The 3 T cell receptor beta chains below were found in one sample sequenced in a study of OX40 agonist ivuxolimab in advanced cancers. The library was prepared using the immunoSEQ multiplex PCR assay. Entries here come from immuneACCESS through TCRdb and include only in-frame sequences with V and J called. Some clones fail to appear in such tables; in the studies checked, an unresolved V gene covers under half of the shortfall, and the cause of the remainder is unknown. Counted in this sample were 76,000 or so clones; roughly nine tenths of them appeared once. Of the sample, approximately 12% is held by the ten largest clones. Source: CD4+ or CD8+ T cells sorted from blood, taken in a trial of the OX40 agonist ivuxolimab. These receptors all come from an adult with an advanced solid tumor such as melanoma, head and neck, liver or kidney cancer.

The chain carries TRBV5-4 and TRBJ1-3; D not certain. Germline CDR1 and CDR2: SGHNT and YYREEE (reference sequence). CDR3 size: 15 residues. With 4 bases removed from V and 0 bases from J, the gap between germline ends came to 11 bases. The CDR3: CASSLIPGSGNTIYF. The CDR3 DNA is TGTGCCAGCAGCCTCATACCGGGCTCTGGAAACACCATATATTTT.

A note on this clone: Within the sample, other DNA sequences also encode this same CDR3. The chain uses TRBV27 and TRBJ2-7; TRBD2 aligns across 8 bases. Germline V CDR1 and CDR2: MNHEY, SMNVEV (reference sequence). The CDR3 consists of 14 residues. With V trimmed by 2 bases and J by 4 bases, 4 bases remained unmatched. The CDR3: CASSLAGGGYEQYF. DNA for the CDR3: TGTGCCAGCAGTTTAGCGGGAGGAGGGTACGAGCAGTACTTC.

This clone showed up just once. This chain's CDR3 is CAWSVDGTVGSPLHF. CDR3 DNA: TGTGCCTGGAGTGTCGACGGCACTGTCGGTTCACCCCTCCACTTT. The chain uses TRBV30 and TRBJ1-6; D is unclear. Germline-derived CDR1 and CDR2 are GTSNPN and SVGIG (reference sequence). V lost 0 bases, J lost 9 bases, and 15 bases lay in between. The CDR3 extends over 15 amino acids.